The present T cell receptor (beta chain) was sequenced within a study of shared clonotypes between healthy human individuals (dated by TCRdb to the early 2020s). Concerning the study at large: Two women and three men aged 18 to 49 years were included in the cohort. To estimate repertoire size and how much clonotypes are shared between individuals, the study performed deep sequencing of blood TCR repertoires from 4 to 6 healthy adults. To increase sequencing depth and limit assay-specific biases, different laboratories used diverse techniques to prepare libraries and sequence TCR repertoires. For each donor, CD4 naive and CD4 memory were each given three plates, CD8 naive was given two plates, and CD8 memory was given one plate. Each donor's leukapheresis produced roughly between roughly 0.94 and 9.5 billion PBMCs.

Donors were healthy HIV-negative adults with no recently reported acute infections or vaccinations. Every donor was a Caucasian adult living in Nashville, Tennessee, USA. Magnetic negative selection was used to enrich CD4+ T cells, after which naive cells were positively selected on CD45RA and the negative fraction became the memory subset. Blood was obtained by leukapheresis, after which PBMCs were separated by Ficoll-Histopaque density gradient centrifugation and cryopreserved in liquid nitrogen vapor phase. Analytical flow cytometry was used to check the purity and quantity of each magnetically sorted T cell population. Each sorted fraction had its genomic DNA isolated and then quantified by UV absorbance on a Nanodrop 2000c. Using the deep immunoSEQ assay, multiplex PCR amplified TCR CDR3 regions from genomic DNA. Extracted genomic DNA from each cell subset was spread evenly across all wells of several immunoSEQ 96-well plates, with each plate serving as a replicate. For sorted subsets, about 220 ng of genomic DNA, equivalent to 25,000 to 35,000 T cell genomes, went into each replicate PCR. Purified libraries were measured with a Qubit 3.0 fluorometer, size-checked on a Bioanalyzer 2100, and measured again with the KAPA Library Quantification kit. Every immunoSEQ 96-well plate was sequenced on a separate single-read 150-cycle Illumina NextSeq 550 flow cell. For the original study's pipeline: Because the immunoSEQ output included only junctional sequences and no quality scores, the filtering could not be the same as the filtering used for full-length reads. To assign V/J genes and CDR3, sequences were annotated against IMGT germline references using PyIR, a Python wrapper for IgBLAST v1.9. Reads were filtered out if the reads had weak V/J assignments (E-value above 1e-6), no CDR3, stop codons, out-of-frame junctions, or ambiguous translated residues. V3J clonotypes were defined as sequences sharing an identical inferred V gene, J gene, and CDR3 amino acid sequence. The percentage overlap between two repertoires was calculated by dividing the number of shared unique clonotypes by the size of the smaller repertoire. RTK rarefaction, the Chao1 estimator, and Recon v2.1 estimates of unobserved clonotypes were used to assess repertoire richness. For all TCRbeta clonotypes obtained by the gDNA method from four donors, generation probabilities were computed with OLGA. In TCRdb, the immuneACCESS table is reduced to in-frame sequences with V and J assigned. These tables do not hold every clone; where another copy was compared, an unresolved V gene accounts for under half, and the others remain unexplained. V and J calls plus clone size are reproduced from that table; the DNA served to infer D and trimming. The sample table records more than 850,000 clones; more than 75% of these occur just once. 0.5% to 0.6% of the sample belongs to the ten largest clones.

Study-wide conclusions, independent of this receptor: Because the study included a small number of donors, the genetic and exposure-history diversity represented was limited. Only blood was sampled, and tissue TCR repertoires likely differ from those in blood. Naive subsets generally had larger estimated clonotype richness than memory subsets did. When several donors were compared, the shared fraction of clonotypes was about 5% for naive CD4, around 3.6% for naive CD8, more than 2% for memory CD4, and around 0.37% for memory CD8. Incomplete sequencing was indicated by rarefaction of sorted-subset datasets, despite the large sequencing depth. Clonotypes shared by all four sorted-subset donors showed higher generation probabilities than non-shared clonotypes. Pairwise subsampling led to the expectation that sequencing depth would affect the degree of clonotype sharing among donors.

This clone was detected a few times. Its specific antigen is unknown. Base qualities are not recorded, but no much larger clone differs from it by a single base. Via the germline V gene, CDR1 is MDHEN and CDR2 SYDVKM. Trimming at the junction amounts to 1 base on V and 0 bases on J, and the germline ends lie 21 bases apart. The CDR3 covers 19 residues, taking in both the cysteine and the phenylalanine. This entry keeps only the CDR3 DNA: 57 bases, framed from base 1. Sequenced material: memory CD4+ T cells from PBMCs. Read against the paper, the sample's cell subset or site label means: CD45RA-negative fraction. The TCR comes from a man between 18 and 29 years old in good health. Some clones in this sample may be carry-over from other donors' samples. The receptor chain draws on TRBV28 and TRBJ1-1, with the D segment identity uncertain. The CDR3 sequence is CASSLSSSIWMRMNTEAFF. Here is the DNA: TGTGCCAGCAGTTTATCCTCCTCCATCTGGATGCGGATGAACACTGAAGCTTTCTTT.